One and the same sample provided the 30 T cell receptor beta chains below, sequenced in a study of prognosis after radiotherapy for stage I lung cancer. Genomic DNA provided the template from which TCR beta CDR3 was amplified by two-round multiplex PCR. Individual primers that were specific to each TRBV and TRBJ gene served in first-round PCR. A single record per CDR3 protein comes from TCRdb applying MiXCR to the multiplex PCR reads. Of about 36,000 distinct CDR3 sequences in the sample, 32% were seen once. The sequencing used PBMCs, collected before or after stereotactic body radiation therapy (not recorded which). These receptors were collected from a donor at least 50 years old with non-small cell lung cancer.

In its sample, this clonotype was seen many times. CDR3 in DNA: TGTGCCAGCATGCAGCCCGGAAGGTACGAGCAGTACTTC. Amino acid sequence: CASMQPGRYEQYF. The chain joins TRBV6-1 to TRBJ2-7; D not certain. The CDR3 runs 13 residues. Trimming stripped 7 bases from V and 4 bases from J, with 14 bases between. Germline CDR1 MNHNS, CDR2 SASEGT.

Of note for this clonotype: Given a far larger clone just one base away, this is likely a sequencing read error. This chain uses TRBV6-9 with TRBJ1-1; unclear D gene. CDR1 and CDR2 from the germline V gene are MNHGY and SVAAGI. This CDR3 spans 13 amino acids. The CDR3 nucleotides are TGTGCCAGCAGTTCAACAGCGAACAATGAAGCTTTCTTT. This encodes CASSSTANNEAFF.

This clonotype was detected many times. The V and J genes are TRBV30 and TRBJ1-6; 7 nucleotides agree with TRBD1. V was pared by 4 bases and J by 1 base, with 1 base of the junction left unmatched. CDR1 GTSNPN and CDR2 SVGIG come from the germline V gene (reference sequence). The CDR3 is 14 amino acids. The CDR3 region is CAWKQGSYNSPLHF. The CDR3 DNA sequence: TGTGCCTGGAAACAGGGGTCCTATAATTCACCCCTCCACTTT.

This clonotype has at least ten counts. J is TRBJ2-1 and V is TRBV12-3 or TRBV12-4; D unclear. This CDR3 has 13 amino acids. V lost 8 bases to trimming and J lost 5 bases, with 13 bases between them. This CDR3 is CASGRLGNNEQFF. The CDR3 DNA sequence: TGTGCCAGCGGGCGATTGGGCAACAATGAGCAGTTCTTC.

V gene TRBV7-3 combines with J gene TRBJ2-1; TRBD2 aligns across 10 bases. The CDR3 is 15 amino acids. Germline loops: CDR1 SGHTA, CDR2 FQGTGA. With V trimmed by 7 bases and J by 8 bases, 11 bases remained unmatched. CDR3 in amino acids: CASNPQAGGPHEQFF. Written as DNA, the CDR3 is TGTGCCAGCAACCCACAAGCGGGGGGGCCGCATGAGCAGTTCTTC.

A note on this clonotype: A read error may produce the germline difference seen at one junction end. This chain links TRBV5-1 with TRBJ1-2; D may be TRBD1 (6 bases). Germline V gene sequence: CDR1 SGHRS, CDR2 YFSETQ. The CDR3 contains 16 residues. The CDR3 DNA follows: TGTGCCAGCAGCGTAGACGGACAGTACTCTAACTATGGCTACACCTTC. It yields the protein CASSVDGQYSNYGYTF. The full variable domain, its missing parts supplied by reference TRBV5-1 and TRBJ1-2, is KAGVTQTPRYLIKTRGQQVTLSCSPISGHRSVSWYQQTPGQGLQFLFEYFSETQRNKGNFPGRFSGRQFSNSRSEMNVSTLELGDSALYLCASSVDGQYSNYGYTFGSGTRLTVV.

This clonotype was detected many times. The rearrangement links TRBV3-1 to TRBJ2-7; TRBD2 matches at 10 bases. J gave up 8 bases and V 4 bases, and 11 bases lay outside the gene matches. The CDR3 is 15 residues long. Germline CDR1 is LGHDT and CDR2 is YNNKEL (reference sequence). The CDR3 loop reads CASSPEQAGGRKQYF. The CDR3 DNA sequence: TGTGCCAGCAGCCCCGAACAAGCGGGGGGGCGGAAGCAGTACTTC.

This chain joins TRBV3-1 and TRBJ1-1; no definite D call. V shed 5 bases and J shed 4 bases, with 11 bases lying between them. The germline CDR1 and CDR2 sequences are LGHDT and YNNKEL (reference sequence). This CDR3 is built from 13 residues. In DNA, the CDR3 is TGTGCCAGCAGCTCAGACTGGGGCACTGAAGCTTTCTTT. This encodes CASSSDWGTEAFF.

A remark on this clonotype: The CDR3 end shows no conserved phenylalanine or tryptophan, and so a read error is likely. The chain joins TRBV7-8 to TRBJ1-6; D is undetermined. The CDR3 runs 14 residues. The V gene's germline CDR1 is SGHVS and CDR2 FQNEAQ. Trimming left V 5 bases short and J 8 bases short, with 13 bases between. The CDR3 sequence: CASSHSGVDSPLHS. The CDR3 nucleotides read TGTGCCAGCAGCCATAGCGGGGTCGATTCACCCCTCCACTCT.

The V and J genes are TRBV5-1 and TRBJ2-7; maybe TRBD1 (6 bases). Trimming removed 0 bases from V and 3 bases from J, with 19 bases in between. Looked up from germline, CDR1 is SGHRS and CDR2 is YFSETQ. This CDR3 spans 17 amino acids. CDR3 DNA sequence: TGCGCCAGCAGCTTGGGTGGGGCAGGGGTGAAACTCTACGAGCAGTACTTC. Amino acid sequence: CASSLGGAGVKLYEQYF.

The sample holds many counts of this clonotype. The CDR3 sequence is CASSPESTTDTQYF. The DNA for the CDR3 is TGTGCCAGCAGCCCAGAGTCAACCACAGATACGCAGTATTTT. V gene TRBV7-2 combines with J gene TRBJ2-3; D is unresolved. CDR1 SGHTA and CDR2 FQGNSA come from the germline V gene. V gave up 5 bases and J gave up 2 bases, with 11 bases separating them. CDR3 length: 14 amino acids. The whole variable domain, filled in from reference TRBV7-2 and TRBJ2-3, reads GAGVSQSPSNKVTEKGKDVELRCDPISGHTALYWYRQSLGQGLEFLIYFQGNSAPDKSGLPSDRFSAERTGGSVSTLTIQRTQQEDSAVYLCASSPESTTDTQYFGPGTRLTVL.

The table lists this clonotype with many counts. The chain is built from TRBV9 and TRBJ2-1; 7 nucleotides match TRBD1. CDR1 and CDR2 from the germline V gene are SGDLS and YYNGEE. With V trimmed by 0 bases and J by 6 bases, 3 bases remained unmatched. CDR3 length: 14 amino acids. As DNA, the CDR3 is TGTGCCAGCAGCGTAGGTGGGACAGTCAATGAGCAGTTCTTC. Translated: CASSVGGTVNEQFF.

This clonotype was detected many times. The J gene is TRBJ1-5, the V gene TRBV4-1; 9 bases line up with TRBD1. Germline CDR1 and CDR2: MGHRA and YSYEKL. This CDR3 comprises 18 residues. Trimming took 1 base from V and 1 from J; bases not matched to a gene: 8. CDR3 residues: CASSQVGTGSGSNQPQHF. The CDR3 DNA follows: TGCGCCAGCAGCCAAGTTGGGACAGGGAGCGGGAGCAATCAGCCCCAGCATTTT.

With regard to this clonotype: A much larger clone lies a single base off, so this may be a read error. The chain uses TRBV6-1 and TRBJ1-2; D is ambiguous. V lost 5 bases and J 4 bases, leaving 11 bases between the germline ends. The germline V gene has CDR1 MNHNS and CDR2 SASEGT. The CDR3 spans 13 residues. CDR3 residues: CASSPKPPYGYTF. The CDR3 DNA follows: TGTGCCAGCAGTCCCAAGCCCCCCTATGGCTACACCTTC.

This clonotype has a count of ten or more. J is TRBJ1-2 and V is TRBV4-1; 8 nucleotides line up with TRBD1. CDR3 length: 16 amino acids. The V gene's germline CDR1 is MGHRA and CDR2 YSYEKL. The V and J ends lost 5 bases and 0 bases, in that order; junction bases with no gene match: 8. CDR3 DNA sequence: TGCGCCAGCAGCACAGGGACAGGCTATTCTAACTATGGCTACACCTTC. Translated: CASSTGTGYSNYGYTF.

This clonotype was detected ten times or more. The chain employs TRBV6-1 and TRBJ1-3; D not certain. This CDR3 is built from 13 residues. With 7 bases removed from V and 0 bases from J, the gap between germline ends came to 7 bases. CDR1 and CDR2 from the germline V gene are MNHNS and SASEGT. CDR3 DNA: TGTGCCAGCACAGGAACCTCTGGAAACACCATATATTTT. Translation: CASTGTSGNTIYF.

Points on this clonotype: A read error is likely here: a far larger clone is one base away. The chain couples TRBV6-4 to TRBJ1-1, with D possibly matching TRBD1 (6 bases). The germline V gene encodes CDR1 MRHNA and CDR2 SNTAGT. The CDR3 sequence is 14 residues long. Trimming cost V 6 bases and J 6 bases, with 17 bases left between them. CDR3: CASRTGGSRAEAFF. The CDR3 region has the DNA TGTGCCAGCAGAACGGGGGGCAGTCGGGCTGAAGCTTTCTTT.

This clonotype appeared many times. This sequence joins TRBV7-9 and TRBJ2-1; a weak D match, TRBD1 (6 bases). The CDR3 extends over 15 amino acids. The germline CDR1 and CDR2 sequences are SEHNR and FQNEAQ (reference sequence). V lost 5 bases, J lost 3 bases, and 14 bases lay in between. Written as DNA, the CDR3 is TGTGCCAGCAGCCGGACGGACAGTTACTACAATGAGCAGTTCTTC. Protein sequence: CASSRTDSYYNEQFF. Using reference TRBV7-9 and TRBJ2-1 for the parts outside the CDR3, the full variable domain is DTGVSQNPRHKITKRGQNVTFRCDPISEHNRLYWYRQTLGQGPEFLTYFQNEAQLEKSRLLSDRFSAERPKGSFSTLEIQRTEQGDSAMYLCASSRTDSYYNEQFFGPGTRLTVL.

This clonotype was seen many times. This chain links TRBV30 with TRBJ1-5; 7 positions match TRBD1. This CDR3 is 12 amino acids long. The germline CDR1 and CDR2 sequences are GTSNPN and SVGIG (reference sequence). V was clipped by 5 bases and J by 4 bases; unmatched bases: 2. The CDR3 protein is CAWAQGNQPQHF. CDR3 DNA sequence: TGTGCCTGGGCACAGGGGAATCAGCCCCAGCATTTT.

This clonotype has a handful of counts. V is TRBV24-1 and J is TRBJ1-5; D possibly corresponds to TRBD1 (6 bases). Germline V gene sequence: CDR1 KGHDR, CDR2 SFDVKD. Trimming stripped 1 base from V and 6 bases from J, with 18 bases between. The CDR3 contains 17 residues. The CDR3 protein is CATSDLPDRLCGQPQHF. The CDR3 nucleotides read TGTGCCACCAGTGATTTACCTGACAGGCTTTGCGGTCAGCCCCAGCATTTT.

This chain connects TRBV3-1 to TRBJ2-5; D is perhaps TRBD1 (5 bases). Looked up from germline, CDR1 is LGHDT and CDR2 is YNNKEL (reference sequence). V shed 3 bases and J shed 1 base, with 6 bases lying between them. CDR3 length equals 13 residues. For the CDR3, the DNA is TGTGCCAGCAGCCAGACAGTCCAAGAGACCCAGTACTTC. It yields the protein CASSQTVQETQYF.

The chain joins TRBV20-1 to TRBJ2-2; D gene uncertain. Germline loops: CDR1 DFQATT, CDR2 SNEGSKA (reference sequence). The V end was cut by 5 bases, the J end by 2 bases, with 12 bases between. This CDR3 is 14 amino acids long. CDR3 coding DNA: TGCAGTGCTCCCCGGGCTGTTAACACCGGGGAGCTGTTTTTT. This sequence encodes CSAPRAVNTGELFF.

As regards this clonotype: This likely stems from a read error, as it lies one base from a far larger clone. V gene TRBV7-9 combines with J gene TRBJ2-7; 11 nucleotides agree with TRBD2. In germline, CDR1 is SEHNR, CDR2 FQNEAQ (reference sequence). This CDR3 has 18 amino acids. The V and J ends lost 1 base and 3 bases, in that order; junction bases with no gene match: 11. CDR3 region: CASSLVPFRLAGNYEQYF. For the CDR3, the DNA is TGTGCCAGCAGCTTAGTCCCGTTTAGACTAGCGGGAAACTACGAGCAGTACTTC.

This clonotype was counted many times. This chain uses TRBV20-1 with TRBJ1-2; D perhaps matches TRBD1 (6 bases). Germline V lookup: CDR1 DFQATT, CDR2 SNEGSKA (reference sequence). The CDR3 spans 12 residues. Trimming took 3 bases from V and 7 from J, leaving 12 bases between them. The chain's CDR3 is CSARGGGGGYTF. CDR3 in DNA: TGCAGTGCTAGGGGAGGGGGTGGTGGCTACACCTTC.

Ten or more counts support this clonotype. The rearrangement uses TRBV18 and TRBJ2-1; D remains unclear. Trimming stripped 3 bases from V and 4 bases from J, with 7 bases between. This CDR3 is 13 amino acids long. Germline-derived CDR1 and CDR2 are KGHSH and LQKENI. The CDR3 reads CASSPTQYNEQFF. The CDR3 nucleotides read TGTGCCAGCTCACCGACACAATACAATGAGCAGTTCTTC.

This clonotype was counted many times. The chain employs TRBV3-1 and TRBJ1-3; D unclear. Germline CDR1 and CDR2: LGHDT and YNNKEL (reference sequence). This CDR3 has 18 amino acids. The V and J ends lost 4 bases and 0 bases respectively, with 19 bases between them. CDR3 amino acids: CASSPPRYRVSSGNTIYF. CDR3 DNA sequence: TGTGCCAGCAGCCCGCCTCGATACAGAGTATCCTCTGGAAACACCATATATTTT.

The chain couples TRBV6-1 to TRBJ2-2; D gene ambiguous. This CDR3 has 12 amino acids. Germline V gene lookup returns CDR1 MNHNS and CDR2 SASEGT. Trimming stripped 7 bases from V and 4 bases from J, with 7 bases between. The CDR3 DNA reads TGTGCCAGCACGTGGGGCACCGGGGAGCTGTTTTTT. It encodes CASTWGTGELFF.

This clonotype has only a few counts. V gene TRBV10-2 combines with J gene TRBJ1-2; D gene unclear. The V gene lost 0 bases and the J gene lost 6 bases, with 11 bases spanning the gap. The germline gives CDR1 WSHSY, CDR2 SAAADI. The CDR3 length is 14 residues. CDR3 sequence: CASSESSGLDGYTF. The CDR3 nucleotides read TGCGCCAGCAGTGAGTCATCTGGGCTAGATGGCTACACCTTC.

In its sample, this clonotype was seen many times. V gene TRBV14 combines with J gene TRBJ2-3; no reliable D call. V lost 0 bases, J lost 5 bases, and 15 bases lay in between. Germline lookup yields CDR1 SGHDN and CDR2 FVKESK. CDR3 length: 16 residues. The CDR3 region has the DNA TGTGCCAGCAGCCAAGATCCCGACCGTTGGAGAGATACGCAGTATTTT. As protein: CASSQDPDRWRDTQYF.

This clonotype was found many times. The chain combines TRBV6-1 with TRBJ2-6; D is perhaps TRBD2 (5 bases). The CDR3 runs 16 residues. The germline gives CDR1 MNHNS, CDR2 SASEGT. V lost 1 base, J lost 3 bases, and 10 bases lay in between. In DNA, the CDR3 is TGTGCCAGCAGTGAAGTCCGGGGAAATGGGGCCAACGTCCTGACTTTC. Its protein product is CASSEVRGNGANVLTF.